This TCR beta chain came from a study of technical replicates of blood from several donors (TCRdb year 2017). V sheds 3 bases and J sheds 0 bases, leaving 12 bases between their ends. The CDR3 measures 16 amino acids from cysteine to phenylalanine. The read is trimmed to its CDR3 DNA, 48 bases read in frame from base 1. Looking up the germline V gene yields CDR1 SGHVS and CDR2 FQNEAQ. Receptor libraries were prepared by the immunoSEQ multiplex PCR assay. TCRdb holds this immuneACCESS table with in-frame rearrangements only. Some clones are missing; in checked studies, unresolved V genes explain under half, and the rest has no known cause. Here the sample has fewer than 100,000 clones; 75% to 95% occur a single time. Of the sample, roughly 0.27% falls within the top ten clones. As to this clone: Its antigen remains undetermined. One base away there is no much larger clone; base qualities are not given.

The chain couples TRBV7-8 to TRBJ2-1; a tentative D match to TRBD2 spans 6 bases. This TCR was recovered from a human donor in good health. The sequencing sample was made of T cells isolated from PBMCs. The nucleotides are TGTGCCAGCAGCTTCTGGACTACCCGCTCCTACAATGAGCAGTTCTTC. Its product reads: CASSFWTTRSYNEQFF. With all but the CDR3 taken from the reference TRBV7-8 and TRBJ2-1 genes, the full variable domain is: GAGVSQSPRYKVAKRGQDVALRCDPISGHVSLFWYQQALGQGPEFLTYFQNEAQLDKSGLPSDRFFAERPEGSVSTLKIQRTQQEDSAVYLCASSFWTTRSYNEQFFGPGTRLTVL.